The 28 T cell receptor beta chains below all came from one sample that was sequenced in a study of blood T cell repertoires in COVID-19. Here immunoSEQ multiplex PCR was the method, and the copy in TCRdb shows in-frame clones only, minus some. The sample records under 200,000 clones, 80% to 90% being singletons. The sample comprised peripheral blood. Receptors were obtained from a man in his sixties with acute or convalescent COVID-19.

The genes are TRBV29-1 and TRBJ2-1; 9 bases line up with TRBD2. J lost 6 bases, V lost 6 bases, and 12 bases had no gene match. The CDR3 is made up of 15 amino acids. Germline CDR1 reads SQVTM; CDR2 reads ANQGSEA. CDR3 DNA: TGCAGCGTAAGAGGACTAGCGCAAAGGGTCAATGAGCAGTTCTTC. Residues: CSVRGLAQRVNEQFF.

The chain couples TRBV19 to TRBJ1-4, with 7 bases lining up with TRBD1. The germline gives CDR1 LNHDA, CDR2 SQIVND (reference sequence). The CDR3 contains 14 residues. Trimming at V came to 7 bases and at J to 5 bases, leaving 7 bases not matched to a gene. CDR3 sequence (DNA): TGTGCCAGTACCCCCACGGGACAGAATGAAAAACTGTTTTTT. Protein product: CASTPTGQNEKLFF.

This sequence joins TRBV19 and TRBJ1-2; TRBD1 is a possible D gene (6 bases). Per germline, CDR1 LNHDA and CDR2 SQIVND (reference sequence). The CDR3 loop spans 13 amino acids. V was trimmed by 3 bases and J by 7 bases, leaving 12 bases between them. Written as DNA, the CDR3 is TGTGCCAGTAGTATTCGGCAGACAGGTGGCTACACCTTC. Translation gives CASSIRQTGGYTF.

V gene TRBV25-1 combines with J gene TRBJ2-1, with no clear D. CDR1 and CDR2 from the germline V gene are MGHDK and SYGVNS. V gave up 0 bases and J gave up 0 bases, with 9 bases separating them. The CDR3 contains 16 residues. CDR3: CASSEYRSSSYNEQFF. The CDR3 nucleotides are TGTGCCAGCAGTGAATATAGATCGAGCTCCTACAATGAGCAGTTCTTC.

The chain couples TRBV6-6 to TRBJ1-1; D call uncertain. Trimming left V 6 bases short and J 3 bases short, with 17 bases between. The germline V gene has CDR1 MNHNY and CDR2 SVGAGI (reference sequence). This CDR3 is 15 amino acids long. The CDR3 bases are TGTGCCAGCAGGTCCGCCGGCGACATATACACTGAAGCTTTCTTT. It translates to CASRSAGDIYTEAFF.

The chain recombines TRBV27 with TRBJ2-5; D is ambiguous. The V end lost 5 bases, the J end lost 1 base, and 14 bases lay between the germline ends. The CDR3 length is 15 residues. Per the germline V gene, CDR1 is MNHEY and CDR2 is SMNVEV (reference sequence). CDR3 nucleotide sequence: TGTGCCAGCAGTCTCCGACCGACATCCCAAGAGACCCAGTACTTC. Protein: CASSLRPTSQETQYF.

The CDR3 DNA sequence: TGTGCCAGCAGCACCGGGGATTCACCCCTCCACTTT. Its translation is CASSTGDSPLHF. The chain has TRBV5-4 and TRBJ1-6; no clear D gene. V was clipped by 4 bases and J by 8 bases, with 7 bases between them. Germline V gives CDR1 SGHNT, CDR2 YYREEE (reference sequence). There are 12 residues in the CDR3.

The chain combines TRBV3-1 (or the pseudogene TRBV3-2) with TRBJ2-3, with 9 bases lining up with TRBD2. Germline CDR1 is LGHDT and CDR2 is YNNKEL (reference sequence). V shed 4 bases, J shed 6 bases, and the junction held 8 bases outside the gene matches. The CDR3 covers 15 residues. The CDR3, as DNA: TGTGCCAGCAGCCCCGTAGCGGGAGTGGGGGATACGCAGTATTTT. Protein product: CASSPVAGVGDTQYF.

The chain has TRBV14 and TRBJ1-1, with a tentative D call TRBD1 (5 bases). V was clipped by 1 base and J by 0 bases, with 9 bases between them. Looked up from germline, CDR1 is SGHDN and CDR2 is FVKESK. This CDR3 is 15 amino acids long. CDR3 in amino acids: CASSQGGGMNTEAFF. The CDR3 bases are TGTGCCAGCAGCCAAGGGGGGGGGATGAACACTGAAGCTTTCTTT. The whole variable domain, filled in from reference TRBV14 and TRBJ1-1, reads EAGVTQFPSHSVIEKGQTVTLRCDPISGHDNLYWYRRVMGKEIKFLLHFVKESKQDESGMPNNRFLAERTGGTYSTLKVQPAELEDSGVYFCASSQGGGMNTEAFFGQGTRLTVV.

The chain links TRBV6-6 to TRBJ1-2, with 9 bases lining up with TRBD1. V trimming: 5 bases; J trimming: 7 bases; junction bases outside the gene matches: 17. CDR1 is MNHNY, CDR2 SVGAGI, per germline (reference sequence). This CDR3 is 17 amino acids long. CDR3 residues: CASSPSGQGLQAGGYTF. CDR3 sequence (DNA): TGTGCCAGCAGTCCTTCGGGACAGGGCCTCCAAGCGGGTGGCTACACCTTC.

V usage is TRBV11-3 and J usage is TRBJ2-1, with 10 bases fitting TRBD2. CDR1 and CDR2 (germline): SGHNT, YENEEA. The CDR3 totals 16 residues. V lost 0 bases to trimming and J lost 4 bases; unmatched junction nucleotides: 3. The CDR3 sequence is CASSLEGTSAYNEQFF. In nucleotides, the CDR3 is TGTGCCAGCAGCTTAGAGGGGACTAGCGCATACAATGAGCAGTTCTTC.

In its sample, this clone was seen once. The chain links TRBV5-4 to TRBJ2-7; TRBD2 matches 9 bases. V trimming: 5 bases; J trimming: 6 bases; junction bases outside the gene matches: 9. CDR3 length: 14 residues. Per germline, CDR1 SGHNT and CDR2 YYREEE (reference sequence). The CDR3 loop is CASRALAGESEQYF. The CDR3 DNA reads TGTGCCAGCAGGGCGTTAGCGGGAGAAAGCGAGCAGTACTTC.

J is TRBJ2-3 and V is TRBV10-3; D gene unclear. The germline gives CDR1 ENHRY, CDR2 SYGVKD. V was shortened by 0 bases and J by 6 bases, with 13 bases between the two germline ends. This CDR3 comprises 15 residues. The CDR3 sequence: CAISESQIPTDTQYF. DNA for the CDR3: TGTGCCATCAGTGAGTCGCAGATCCCCACGGATACGCAGTATTTT.

The chain recombines TRBV19 with TRBJ2-5; D not certain. V gave up 5 bases and J gave up 0 bases, with 10 bases separating them. The CDR3 totals 14 residues. Germline V gene lookup returns CDR1 LNHDA and CDR2 SQIVND (reference sequence). In DNA, the CDR3 is TGTGCCAGTAGTCAAGACTCGTACCAAGAGACCCAGTACTTC. Its translation is CASSQDSYQETQYF. The entire variable domain, with the rest obtained from reference TRBV19 and TRBJ2-5, is as follows: DGGITQSPKYLFRKEGQNVTLSCEQNLNHDAMYWYRQDPGQGLRLIYYSQIVNDFQKGDIAEGYSVSREKKESFPLTVTSAQKNPTAFYLCASSQDSYQETQYFGPGTRLLVL.

The chain is built from TRBV2 and TRBJ1-5; D is possibly TRBD1 (5 bases). The CDR3 loop spans 14 amino acids. The germline V and J ends were trimmed by 3 bases and 7 bases, with 13 bases remaining between them. Per the germline V gene, CDR1 is SNHLY and CDR2 is FYNNEI. The CDR3 sequence: CASSDTGGDQPQHF. The CDR3 nucleotides read TGTGCCAGCAGTGATACGGGGGGAGACCAGCCCCAGCATTTT.

This sequence joins TRBV12-5 and TRBJ1-2; D is possibly TRBD1 (6 bases). V lost 4 bases, J lost 4 bases, and 22 bases lay in between. Looked up from germline, CDR1 is LGHNT and CDR2 is FRNRAP. This CDR3 is 17 amino acids long. DNA for the CDR3: TGTGCTAGTGGTTCCTCCACCGGGACAAAGGGCGGCTATGGCTACACCTTC. Translated, it gives CASGSSTGTKGGYGYTF.

This clone was counted a single time. This chain uses TRBV19 with TRBJ1-5; 7 bases line up with TRBD1. J was trimmed by 0 bases and V by 5 bases; bases with no gene match: 4. The CDR3 runs 15 residues. The germline V gene encodes CDR1 LNHDA and CDR2 SQIVND (reference sequence). CDR3 sequence (DNA): TGTGCCAGTAGTTGGGACAGTGATAGCAATCAGCCCCAGCATTTT. Amino acids: CASSWDSDSNQPQHF. The full variable domain, in which reference TRBV19 and TRBJ1-5 provide the parts outside the CDR3, is DGGITQSPKYLFRKEGQNVTLSCEQNLNHDAMYWYRQDPGQGLRLIYYSQIVNDFQKGDIAEGYSVSREKKESFPLTVTSAQKNPTAFYLCASSWDSDSNQPQHFGDGTRLSIL.

This clone has just one count. The chain joins TRBV4-1 to TRBJ1-2; no clear D. The CDR3 is made up of 13 amino acids. V lost 0 bases to trimming and J lost 2 bases, with 4 bases between them. Germline V gene data show CDR1 as MGHRA and CDR2 as YSYEKL. CDR3 region: CASSQDRNYGYTF. For the CDR3, the DNA is TGCGCCAGCAGCCAAGACAGGAACTATGGCTACACCTTC.

V gene TRBV10-2 combines with J gene TRBJ1-1; D is possibly TRBD1 (5 bases). CDR3 size: 14 residues. Germline CDR1 WSHSY, CDR2 SAAADI. V lost 0 bases to trimming and J lost 5 bases, with 10 bases between them. Here the CDR3 reads CASSESGGKTEAFF. CDR3 bases: TGCGCCAGCAGTGAGTCGGGGGGGAAAACTGAAGCTTTCTTT.

The genes are TRBV27 and TRBJ2-3, with D hard to call. CDR3 length equals 13 residues. Per germline, CDR1 MNHEY and CDR2 SMNVEV (reference sequence). V was pared by 3 bases and J by 3 bases, with 7 bases between. The CDR3 DNA reads TGTGCCAGCAGTTTTGCGGCGACAGATACGCAGTATTTT. Its protein product is CASSFAATDTQYF.

This chain joins TRBV5-1 and TRBJ2-1; 11 bases match TRBD2. The CDR3 is 16 amino acids. The V gene's germline CDR1 is SGHRS and CDR2 YFSETQ. V dropped 3 bases and J dropped 4; count of bases not matched to a gene: 6. The chain's CDR3 is CASSSEGLAVYNEQFF. CDR3 nucleotide sequence: TGCGCCAGCAGCTCGGAGGGACTAGCGGTGTACAATGAGCAGTTCTTC.

The rearrangement links TRBV28 to TRBJ1-2; 12 bases are a match to TRBD1. This CDR3 contains 16 residues. Germline CDR1 reads MDHEN; CDR2 reads SYDVKM. The junction had 10 bases not matched to a gene; V was cut back by 5 bases and J by 6 bases. The DNA for the CDR3 is TGTGCCAGCAGTCCACCCGGGACAGGGGGCGGGAATGGCTACACCTTC. This translates into CASSPPGTGGGNGYTF.

The chain couples TRBV28 to TRBJ2-3; 8 bases are a match to TRBD2. From germline, CDR1 is MDHEN and CDR2 SYDVKM. The CDR3 extends over 14 amino acids. V lost 4 bases to trimming and J lost 7 bases; unmatched junction nucleotides: 7. CDR3 nucleotide sequence: TGTGCCAGCAGTTCGACTAGCGTCACGAATACGCAGTATTTT. This codes for CASSSTSVTNTQYF.

The rearrangement uses TRBV2 and TRBJ2-2, with a tentative D call TRBD2 (5 bases). Trimming left V 2 bases short and J 3 bases short, with 7 bases between. This CDR3 region has 14 residues. Germline lookup yields CDR1 SNHLY and CDR2 FYNNEI. The CDR3 nucleotides read TGTGCCAGCAGTGAATGGCGGGACACCGGGGAGCTGTTTTTT. This translates into CASSEWRDTGELFF.

The chain employs TRBV7-3 and TRBJ2-2; the match to TRBD2 covers 13 bases. This CDR3 is built from 17 residues. V dropped 0 bases and J dropped 7; count of bases not matched to a gene: 5. Germline-derived CDR1 and CDR2 are SGHTA and FQGTGA. Here the CDR3 reads CASSLTGLAGPGGELFF. CDR3 bases: TGTGCCAGCAGCTTAACGGGACTAGCGGGACCCGGCGGGGAGCTGTTTTTT.

This chain uses TRBV23-1 with TRBJ2-3; the match to TRBD2 covers 7 bases. TRBV23-1 is annotated as an ORF whose role is uncertain. The CDR3 has 14 amino acids. The ends lost 2 bases at V and 11 bases at J; junction bases unmatched: 10. CDR3 coding DNA: TGCGCCAGCAGTCAAGGGATGGTCGGGGAGGGGCAGTATTTT. Its translation: CASSQGMVGEGQYF.

CDR3 in DNA: TGTGCCAGCACCCCCGGGGATTTTTATGGCTACACCTTC. This codes for CASTPGDFYGYTF. The gene calls are TRBV6-5 and TRBJ1-2, with D hard to call. Per the germline V gene, CDR1 is MNHEY and CDR2 is SVGAGI. V was trimmed by 7 bases and J by 5 bases, leaving 14 bases between them. This CDR3 has 13 amino acids.

Only one count was recorded for this clone. The rearrangement links TRBV6-2 or TRBV6-3 to TRBJ1-1; possible D gene TRBD1, 5 bases. This CDR3 is 14 amino acids long. Trimming shortened V by 5 bases and J by 5 bases, and 15 bases separated the two germline ends. The germline V gene has CDR1 MNHEY and CDR2 SVGEGT. The CDR3 spells CASSVGGGETEAFF. CDR3 nucleotide sequence: TGTGCCAGCAGTGTCGGGGGGGGAGAGACTGAAGCTTTCTTT.